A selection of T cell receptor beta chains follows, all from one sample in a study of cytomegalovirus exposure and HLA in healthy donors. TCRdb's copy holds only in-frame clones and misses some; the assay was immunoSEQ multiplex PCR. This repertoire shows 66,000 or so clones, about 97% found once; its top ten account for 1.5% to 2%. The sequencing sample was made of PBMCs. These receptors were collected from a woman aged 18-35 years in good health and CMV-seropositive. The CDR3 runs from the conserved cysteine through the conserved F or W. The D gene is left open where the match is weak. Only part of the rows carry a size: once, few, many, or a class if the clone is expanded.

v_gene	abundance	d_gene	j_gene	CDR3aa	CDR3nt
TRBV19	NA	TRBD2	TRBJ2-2	CATRGGAFTGELFF	TGTGCCACCCGGGGGGGGGCGTTTACCGGGGAGCTGTTTTTT
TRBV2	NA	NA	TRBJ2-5	CASSVVRETQYF	TGTGCCAGCAGTGTGGTTCGGGAGACCCAGTACTTC
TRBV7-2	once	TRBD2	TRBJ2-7	CASSWVVLAGEEQYF	TGTGCCAGCAGCTGGGTGGTACTAGCGGGAGAAGAGCAGTACTTC
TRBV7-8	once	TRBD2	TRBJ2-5	CASSLDLAGGETQYF	TGTGCCAGCAGCTTAGATTTAGCGGGAGGCGAGACCCAGTACTTC
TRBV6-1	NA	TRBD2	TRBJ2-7	CASSGYSGTYEQYF	TGTGCCAGCAGTGGTTACAGCGGGACCTACGAGCAGTACTTC
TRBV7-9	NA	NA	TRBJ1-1	CASSREGDEAFF	TGTGCCAGCAGCCGTGAGGGGGATGAAGCTTTCTTT
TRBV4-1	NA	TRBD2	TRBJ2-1	CASSRPGTSSYNEQFF	TGCGCCAGCAGCCGGCCCGGGACTAGCTCCTACAATGAGCAGTTCTTC
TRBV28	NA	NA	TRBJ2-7	CASSLRGTDYEQYF	TGTGCCAGCAGCTTAAGGGGGACGGACTACGAGCAGTACTTC
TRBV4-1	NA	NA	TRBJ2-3	CASSQEVASYTDTQYF	TGCGCCAGCAGCCAAGAGGTAGCGAGCTATACAGATACGCAGTATTTT
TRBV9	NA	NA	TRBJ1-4	CASSPRQATNEKLFF	TGTGCCAGCAGCCCCCGACAGGCAACTAATGAAAAACTGTTTTTT
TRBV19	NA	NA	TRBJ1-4	CASSMRGPGANEKLFF	TGTGCCAGTAGTATGAGAGGTCCCGGGGCTAATGAAAAACTGTTTTTT
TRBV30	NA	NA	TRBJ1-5	CAWSVGADNQPQHF	TGTGCCTGGAGTGTAGGGGCGGACAATCAGCCCCAGCATTTT